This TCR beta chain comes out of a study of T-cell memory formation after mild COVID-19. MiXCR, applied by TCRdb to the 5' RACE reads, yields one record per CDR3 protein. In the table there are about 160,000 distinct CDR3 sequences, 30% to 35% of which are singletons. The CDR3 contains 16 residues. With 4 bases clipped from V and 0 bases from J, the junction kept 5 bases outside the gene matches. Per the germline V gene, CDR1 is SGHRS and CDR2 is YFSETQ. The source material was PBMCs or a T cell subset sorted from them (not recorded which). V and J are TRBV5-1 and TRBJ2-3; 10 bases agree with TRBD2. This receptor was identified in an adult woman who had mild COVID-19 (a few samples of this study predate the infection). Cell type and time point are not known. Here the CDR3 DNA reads TGCGCCAGCAGCAGGGGGACTAGCGATAGCACAGATACGCAGTATTTT. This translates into CASSRGTSDSTDTQYF.